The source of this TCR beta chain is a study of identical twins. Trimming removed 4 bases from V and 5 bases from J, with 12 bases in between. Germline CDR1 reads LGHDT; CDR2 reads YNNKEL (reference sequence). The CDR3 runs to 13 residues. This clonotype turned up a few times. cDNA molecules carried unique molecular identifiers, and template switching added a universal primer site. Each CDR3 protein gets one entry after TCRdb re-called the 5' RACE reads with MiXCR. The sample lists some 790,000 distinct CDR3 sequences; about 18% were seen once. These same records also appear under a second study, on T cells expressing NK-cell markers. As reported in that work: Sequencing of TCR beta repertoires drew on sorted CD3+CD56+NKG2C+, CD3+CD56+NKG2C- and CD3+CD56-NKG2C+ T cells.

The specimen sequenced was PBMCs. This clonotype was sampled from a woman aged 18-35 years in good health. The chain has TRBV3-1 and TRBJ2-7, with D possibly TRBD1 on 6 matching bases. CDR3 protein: CASSRLQGNEQYF. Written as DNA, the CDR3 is TGTGCCAGCAGCCGACTACAGGGAAACGAGCAGTACTTC.